Given below is one T cell receptor beta chain in context. Its antigen is as yet unknown. This sample is drawn from a study of blood T cells in healthy people across ages. The study, taken as a whole, reports: Among long-lived donors, naive CD4+ cells were more numerous and diversity higher than in aged donors. Correlation between TCR beta diversity and naive T cell percentage was strong.

A sample-barcoded 5' primer and a J-beta primer mix were used in a second PCR of roughly 7 to 12 cycles. Unique molecular identifiers of 12 random nucleotides labeled each cDNA. Via MiXCR, TCRdb re-called the 5' RACE reads, giving one row per CDR3 protein. The sample shows 450,000 to 700,000 distinct CDR3 sequences, approximately 30% of them seen only once. The CDR3 loop spans 14 amino acids. Germline values: CDR1 MNHEY, CDR2 SVGEGT. V lost 6 bases to trimming and J lost 3 bases, with 13 bases between them. This chain links TRBV6-2 or TRBV6-3 with TRBJ2-3; D gene unclear. Sequencing was done on a sample of blood. The sequence was collected from a woman aged 70-85 years in good health. The DNA of the CDR3 is TGTGCCAGCAGCTCCAGGCTCGAAACAGATACGCAGTATTTT. Its translation: CASSSRLETDTQYF.